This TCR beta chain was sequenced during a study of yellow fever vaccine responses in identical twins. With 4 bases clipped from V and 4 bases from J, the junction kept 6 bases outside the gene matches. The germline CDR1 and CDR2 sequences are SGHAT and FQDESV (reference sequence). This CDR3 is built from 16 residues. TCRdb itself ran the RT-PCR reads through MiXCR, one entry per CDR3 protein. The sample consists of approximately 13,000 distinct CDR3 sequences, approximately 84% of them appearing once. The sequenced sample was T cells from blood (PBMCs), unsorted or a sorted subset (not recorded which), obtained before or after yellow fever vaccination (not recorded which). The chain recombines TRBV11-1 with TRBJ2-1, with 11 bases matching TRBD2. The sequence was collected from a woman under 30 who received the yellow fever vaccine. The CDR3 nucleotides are TGTGCCAGCAGCTCGGATAGCGGGGGGGCTTACAATGAGCAGTTCTTC. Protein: CASSSDSGGAYNEQFF. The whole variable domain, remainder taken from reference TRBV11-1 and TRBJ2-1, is EAEVAQSPRYKITEKSQAVAFWCDPISGHATLYWYRQILGQGPELLVQFQDESVVDDSQLPKDRFSAERLKGVDSTLKIQPAELGDSAMYLCASSSDSGGAYNEQFFGPGTRLTVL.